Each of the 31 T cell receptor beta chains below was sequenced from the same sample in a study of blood T cell repertoires in COVID-19. The data were produced by immunoSEQ multiplex PCR, yet TCRdb's version contains in-frame clones alone and is incomplete. The repertoire holds roughly 120,000 clones, with approximately 70% as singletons. The sequenced sample was peripheral blood. Receptors were obtained from a human donor with acute or convalescent COVID-19. The donor label of this sample is uncertain.

This clone was seen once. The chain combines TRBV5-1 with TRBJ2-5, with D possibly TRBD2 on 6 matching bases. The germline V gene has CDR1 SGHRS and CDR2 YFSETQ. Trimming removed 0 bases from V and 5 bases from J, with 11 bases in between. This CDR3 is built from 14 residues. The CDR3 loop is CASSLAGVVETQYF. CDR3 DNA sequence: TGCGCCAGCAGCTTGGCGGGGGTCGTGGAGACCCAGTACTTC.

This clone appeared a few times. V is TRBV11-2 and J is TRBJ1-6; D call uncertain. This CDR3 comprises 17 residues. Germline assignment: CDR1 SGHAT and CDR2 FQNNGV. With 0 bases removed from V and 0 bases from J, the gap between germline ends came to 9 bases. The chain's CDR3 is CASSLEYRSSYNSPLHF. The CDR3 coding sequence is TGTGCCAGCAGCTTAGAGTACAGAAGCTCCTATAATTCACCCCTCCACTTT.

V is TRBV27 and J is TRBJ1-2, with 12 bases identical to TRBD1. The junction had 12 bases not matched to a gene; V was cut back by 6 bases and J by 7 bases. The CDR3 extends over 16 amino acids. Germline V CDR1 and CDR2: MNHEY, SMNVEV (reference sequence). The CDR3 sequence: CASSHDSGQGARGYTF. The CDR3 DNA reads TGTGCCAGCAGCCATGACTCGGGACAGGGGGCACGTGGCTACACCTTC.

The chain uses TRBV19 and TRBJ1-5, with unresolved D. CDR1 is LNHDA and CDR2 is SQIVND in the germline V gene (reference sequence). The CDR3 has 16 amino acids. The V and J ends lost 5 bases and 3 bases respectively, with 17 bases between them. CDR3 sequence reads: CASSGWVGGSNQPQHF. The CDR3 DNA sequence: TGTGCCAGTAGTGGATGGGTGGGAGGATCCAATCAGCCCCAGCATTTT.

The chain joins TRBV4-2 to TRBJ2-3; D may be TRBD1 (5 bases). Germline CDR1 reads LGHNA; CDR2 reads YNFKEQ. V was trimmed by 0 bases and J by 0 bases, leaving 13 bases between them. The CDR3 has 17 residues. The CDR3 here is CASSQDADSRSTDTQYF. The CDR3 coding sequence is TGTGCCAGCAGCCAAGACGCCGACAGTCGCAGCACAGATACGCAGTATTTT.

This clone has only one observation. This sequence joins TRBV6-4 and TRBJ2-2, with 8 nucleotides matching TRBD1. This CDR3 spans 14 amino acids. Unmatched junction bases numbered 3, after V lost 5 bases and J lost 4 bases. CDR1 is MRHNA, CDR2 SNTAGT, per germline. The CDR3 spells CASSPQGGTGELFF. CDR3 in DNA: TGTGCCAGCAGTCCACAGGGGGGCACCGGGGAGCTGTTTTTT.

This chain links TRBV6-5 with TRBJ2-3; D possibly corresponds to TRBD1 (6 bases). CDR1 MNHEY and CDR2 SVGAGI come from the germline V gene. The CDR3 extends over 13 amino acids. V was cut by 8 bases and J by 2 bases, with 11 bases left in between. CDR3 DNA: TGTGCCAGCCGGCAGGGGTCCACAGATACGCAGTATTTT. It encodes CASRQGSTDTQYF.

This chain uses TRBV10-3 with TRBJ2-5; 7 nucleotides line up with TRBD2. Germline values: CDR1 ENHRY, CDR2 SYGVKD. V trimming: 0 bases; J trimming: 1 base; junction bases outside the gene matches: 5. This CDR3 is built from 16 residues. The CDR3 DNA reads TGTGCCATCAGTGAGTCGAGTTGGGGGGGCCAAGAGACCCAGTACTTC. It encodes CAISESSWGGQETQYF.

This chain uses TRBV5-4 with TRBJ1-2; 8 bases align to TRBD1. Per germline, CDR1 SGHNT and CDR2 YYREEE (reference sequence). The CDR3 contains 13 residues. V was clipped by 4 bases and J by 7 bases; unmatched bases: 6. CDR3 bases: TGTGCCAGCAGCATACAGGGGGTGAGTGGCTACACCTTC. This gives the protein CASSIQGVSGYTF.

The chain's CDR3 is CASSEVQGHYSPLHF. In DNA, the CDR3 is TGTGCCAGCAGCGAGGTACAGGGTCATTATTCACCCCTCCACTTT. This chain joins TRBV5-5 and TRBJ1-6; D is perhaps TRBD1 (6 bases). The CDR3 has 15 amino acids. Germline lookup yields CDR1 SGHKS and CDR2 YYEKEE (reference sequence). V was cut by 4 bases and J by 8 bases, with 16 bases left in between. The full variable domain, in which reference TRBV5-5 and TRBJ1-6 provide the parts outside the CDR3, is DAGVTQSPTHLIKTRGQQVTLRCSPISGHKSVSWYQQVLGQGPQFIFQYYEKEERGRGNFPDRFSARQFPNYSSELNVNALLLGDSALYLCASSEVQGHYSPLHFGNGTRLTVT.

The rearrangement uses TRBV27 and TRBJ2-3, with TRBD1 matching 7 bases. J gave up 3 bases and V 6 bases, and 3 bases lay outside the gene matches. The CDR3 is 13 residues long. Germline values: CDR1 MNHEY, CDR2 SMNVEV (reference sequence). The CDR3 DNA reads TGTGCCAGCAGCCCCAGGGGGACAGATACGCAGTATTTT. Translating it yields CASSPRGTDTQYF.

This clone was picked up one time. The chain recombines TRBV7-9 with TRBJ2-1, with 7 bases matching TRBD1. This CDR3 has 15 amino acids. The J segment lost 7 bases and the V segment lost 2 bases, leaving 8 bases of the junction unmatched. Germline CDR1 is SEHNR and CDR2 is FQNEAQ (reference sequence). In nucleotides, the CDR3 is TGTGCCAGCAGCTTAAGCAAGACAGGGAAGAATGAGCAGTTCTTC. Protein sequence: CASSLSKTGKNEQFF.

This clone was observed a few times. J is TRBJ1-2 and V is TRBV24-1; D perhaps matches TRBD1 (5 bases). CDR1 and CDR2 from the germline V gene are KGHDR and SFDVKD. This CDR3 comprises 14 residues. V was clipped by 7 bases and J by 0 bases, with 11 bases between them. CDR3 coding DNA: TGTGCCACCAGACCTTCGGGGGCTAACTATGGCTACACCTTC. It encodes CATRPSGANYGYTF.

The chain uses TRBV28 and TRBJ2-5; D might be TRBD2 (7 bases). CDR1 is MDHEN and CDR2 is SYDVKM in the germline V gene. Trimming pared 3 bases from V and 4 bases from J, leaving 15 bases between. The CDR3 is made up of 15 amino acids. Written as DNA, the CDR3 is TGTGCCAGCAGTTTCGGGGGCGGGAGTCTAGAGACCCAGTACTTC. It translates to CASSFGGGSLETQYF.

This chain links TRBV7-9 with TRBJ2-2; no clear D. Germline values: CDR1 SEHNR, CDR2 FQNEAQ (reference sequence). Trimming took 2 bases from V and 4 from J, leaving 8 bases between them. The CDR3 length is 14 residues. The CDR3 bases are TGTGCCAGCAGCTTACGGAGCCCCACCGGGGAGCTGTTTTTT. It specifies CASSLRSPTGELFF.

This clone is deemed medium-sized (0.01 to 0.1%). The chain's CDR3 is CASSLIQGAGYTF. The CDR3, as DNA: TGTGCCAGCAGCTTGATACAGGGGGCTGGCTACACCTTC. The chain couples TRBV7-9 to TRBJ1-2; TRBD1 matches 9 bases. Germline CDR1 is SEHNR and CDR2 is FQNEAQ (reference sequence). This CDR3 has 13 amino acids. Trimming cost V 3 bases and J 7 bases; bases outside gene matches: 3.

This clone came up a few times. CDR3 nucleotide sequence: TGTGCCAGCAGCCTAGCGGGGGGGGAACTCGAGCAGTACGTC. Translation: CASSLAGGELEQYV. J is TRBJ2-7 and V is TRBV2; 12 nucleotides agree with TRBD2. CDR1 SNHLY and CDR2 FYNNEI come from the germline V gene. V was pared by 6 bases and J by 6 bases, with 6 bases of the junction left unmatched. This CDR3 spans 14 amino acids.

This chain links TRBV11-3 with TRBJ1-1, with a tentative D call TRBD1 (6 bases). The V gene lost 4 bases and the J gene lost 2 bases, with 8 bases spanning the gap. This CDR3 contains 13 residues. Germline CDR1 and CDR2: SGHNT and YENEEA. The CDR3 DNA follows: TGTGCCAGCAGCTCGGGACAAAACACTGAAGCTTTCTTT. It specifies CASSSGQNTEAFF.

CDR3 residues: CASSLNSGGALEFF. The CDR3 DNA reads as TGTGCCAGCAGCTTAAATAGCGGGGGGGCCTTAGAGTTCTTC. The chain joins TRBV7-2 to TRBJ2-1, with 11 bases lining up with TRBD2. The CDR3 is 14 amino acids. CDR1 and CDR2 (germline): SGHTA, FQGNSA. V lost 2 bases, J lost 14 bases, and 8 bases stayed unmatched.

The rearrangement uses TRBV5-1 and TRBJ1-4; unclear D gene. The germline V gene encodes CDR1 SGHRS and CDR2 YFSETQ. The ends were cut back, 0 bases at V and 8 bases at J, with 11 bases in the middle. The CDR3 totals 14 residues. The CDR3 DNA reads as TGCGCCAGCAGCTTGGTTGACGGTAGCGAAAAACTGTTTTTT. Its translation is CASSLVDGSEKLFF.

V and J are TRBV6-5 and TRBJ1-2; D is perhaps TRBD1 (5 bases). The CDR3 covers 15 residues. Germline V CDR1 and CDR2: MNHEY, SVGAGI. Trimming stripped 5 bases from V and 4 bases from J, with 17 bases between. CDR3 sequence reads: CASSPRQGAGYGYTF. CDR3 coding DNA: TGTGCCAGCAGTCCACGGCAGGGCGCAGGCTATGGCTACACCTTC.

The chain joins TRBV5-1 to TRBJ2-6, with D unresolved. The V gene lost 4 bases and the J gene lost 0 bases, with 5 bases spanning the gap. The V gene's germline CDR1 is SGHRS and CDR2 YFSETQ. The CDR3 extends over 14 amino acids. The CDR3 spells CASSLLSGANVLTF. Written as DNA, the CDR3 is TGCGCCAGCAGCCTCCTCTCTGGGGCCAACGTCCTGACTTTC.

A single count supports this clone. The V gene is TRBV3-1 (or the pseudogene TRBV3-2), the J gene TRBJ2-1, with TRBD2 identical over 15 bases. CDR3 length: 16 residues. Germline loops: CDR1 LGHDT, CDR2 YNNKEL (reference sequence). V lost 4 bases and J lost 8; bases outside the gene matches: 6. CDR3 nucleotides: TGTGCCAGCAGCCGGGGACTAGCGGGGGGAACGGATGAGCAGTTCTTC. It specifies CASSRGLAGGTDEQFF.

V and J are TRBV5-1 and TRBJ1-2, with D possibly being TRBD1 (5 bases). Germline CDR1 reads SGHRS; CDR2 reads YFSETQ. Deletions cut 0 bases from V and 4 bases from J, with 13 bases between. CDR3 length: 15 residues. The CDR3 nucleotides are TGCGCCAGCAGCTTGGGAGGTGGGACTCGCTATGGCTACACCTTC. This codes for CASSLGGGTRYGYTF.

The CDR3 region has the DNA TGTGCTAGTGTGTTGGGCGCTGAAGCTTTCTTT. Amino acid sequence: CASVLGAEAFF. The V call is TRBV12-5, the J call TRBJ1-1; no definite D call. Germline assignment: CDR1 LGHNT and CDR2 FRNRAP. The CDR3 is 11 amino acids. V lost 7 bases to trimming and J lost 6 bases, with 9 bases between them.

V and J are TRBV23-1 and TRBJ2-7; D possibly corresponds to TRBD2 (5 bases). TRBV23-1 has ORF status, its function being uncertain. V dropped 0 bases and J dropped 2 bases, with 8 bases sitting between them. The CDR3 runs to 14 residues. Here the CDR3 DNA reads TGCGCCAGCAGTCAATCTGCCGGGGCCTACGAGCAGTACGTC. Residues: CASSQSAGAYEQYV.

The gene calls are TRBV7-2 and TRBJ1-2, with a weak D call TRBD1 (6 bases). CDR3 length: 15 amino acids. Trimming removed 3 bases at V and 7 bases at J, with 18 bases between. CDR1 is SGHTA, CDR2 FQGNSA, per germline. The CDR3 region is CASSFQTGGGFGYTF. The CDR3 bases are TGTGCCAGCAGCTTTCAAACGGGGGGCGGGTTTGGCTACACCTTC.

V usage is TRBV5-1 and J usage is TRBJ2-5; the D gene is possibly TRBD1 (5 bases). Deletions cut 2 bases from V and 0 bases from J, with 8 bases between. Germline CDR1 is SGHRS and CDR2 is YFSETQ. The CDR3 totals 14 residues. The CDR3 is CASSLQANQETQYF. The CDR3 coding sequence is TGCGCCAGCAGCTTACAGGCAAACCAAGAGACCCAGTACTTC. Full variable domain (remainder filled in from reference TRBV5-1 and TRBJ2-5): KAGVTQTPRYLIKTRGQQVTLSCSPISGHRSVSWYQQTPGQGLQFLFEYFSETQRNKGNFPGRFSGRQFSNSRSEMNVSTLELGDSALYLCASSLQANQETQYFGPGTRLLVL.

V is TRBV2 and J is TRBJ1-6; D gene unclear. This CDR3 contains 13 residues. The V gene's germline CDR1 is SNHLY and CDR2 FYNNEI. V lost 4 bases and J lost 7, with 8 bases in between. CDR3 sequence: CASSGHLNSPLHF. CDR3 DNA: TGTGCCAGCAGTGGGCACCTCAATTCACCCCTCCACTTT.

The chain carries TRBV6-1 and TRBJ2-1; 7 positions agree with TRBD2. The CDR3 length is 14 residues. J lost 8 bases, V lost 2 bases, and 6 bases had no gene match. Germline-derived CDR1 and CDR2 are MNHNS and SASEGT. The CDR3 loop is CASSEYGGRYEQFF. CDR3 nucleotide sequence: TGTGCCAGCAGTGAATACGGGGGGAGGTATGAGCAGTTCTTC.

This clone was observed a single time. V gene TRBV11-1 combines with J gene TRBJ2-7; TRBD1 is a possible D gene (6 bases). This CDR3 has 15 amino acids. CDR1 and CDR2 (germline): SGHAT, FQDESV (reference sequence). The V gene lost 2 bases and the J gene lost 3 bases, with 14 bases spanning the gap. CDR3 region: CASSLKQGYFYEQYF. The CDR3, as DNA: TGTGCCAGCAGCTTAAAACAGGGTTACTTCTACGAGCAGTACTTC.